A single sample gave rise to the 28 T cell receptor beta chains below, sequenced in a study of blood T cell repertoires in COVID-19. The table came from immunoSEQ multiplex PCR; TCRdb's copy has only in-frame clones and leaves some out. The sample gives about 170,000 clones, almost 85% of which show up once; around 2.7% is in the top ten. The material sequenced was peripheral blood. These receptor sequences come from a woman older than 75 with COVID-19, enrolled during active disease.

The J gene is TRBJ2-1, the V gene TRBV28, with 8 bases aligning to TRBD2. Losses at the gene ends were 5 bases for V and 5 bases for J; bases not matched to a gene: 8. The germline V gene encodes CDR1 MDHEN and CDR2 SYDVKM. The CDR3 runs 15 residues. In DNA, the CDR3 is TGTGCCAGCAGTGTTGGCGGGGGGACCCACAATGAGCAGTTCTTC. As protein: CASSVGGGTHNEQFF.

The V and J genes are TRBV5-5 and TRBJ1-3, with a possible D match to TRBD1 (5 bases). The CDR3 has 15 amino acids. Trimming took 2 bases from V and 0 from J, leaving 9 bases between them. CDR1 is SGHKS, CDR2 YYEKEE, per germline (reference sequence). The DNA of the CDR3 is TGTGCCAGCAGCTTCCAGGGCCTCTCTGGAAACACCATATATTTT. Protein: CASSFQGLSGNTIYF.

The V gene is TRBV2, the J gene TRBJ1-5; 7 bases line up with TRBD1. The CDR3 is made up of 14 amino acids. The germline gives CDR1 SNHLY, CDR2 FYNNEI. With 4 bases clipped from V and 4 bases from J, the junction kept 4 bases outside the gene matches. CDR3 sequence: CASSGAGQNQPQHF. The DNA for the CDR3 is TGTGCCAGCAGTGGAGCGGGACAGAATCAGCCCCAGCATTTT. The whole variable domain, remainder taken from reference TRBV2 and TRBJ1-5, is EPEVTQTPSHQVTQMGQEVILRCVPISNHLYFYWYRQILGQKVEFLVSFYNNEISEKSEIFDDQFSVERPDGSNFTLKIRSTKLEDSAMYFCASSGAGQNQPQHFGDGTRLSIL.

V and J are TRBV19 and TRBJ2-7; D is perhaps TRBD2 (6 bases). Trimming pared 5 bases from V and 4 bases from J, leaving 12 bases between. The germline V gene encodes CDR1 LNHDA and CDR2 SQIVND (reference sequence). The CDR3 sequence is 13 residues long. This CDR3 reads CASSAGLAYEQYF. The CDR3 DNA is TGTGCCAGTAGTGCGGGACTCGCATACGAGCAGTACTTC.

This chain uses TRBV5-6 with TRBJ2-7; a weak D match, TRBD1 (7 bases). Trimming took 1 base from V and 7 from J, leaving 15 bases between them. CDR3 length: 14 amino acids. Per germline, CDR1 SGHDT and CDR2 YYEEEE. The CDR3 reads CASSLYGRGDEQYF. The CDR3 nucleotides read TGTGCCAGCAGCTTGTACGGCAGGGGGGATGAGCAGTACTTC.

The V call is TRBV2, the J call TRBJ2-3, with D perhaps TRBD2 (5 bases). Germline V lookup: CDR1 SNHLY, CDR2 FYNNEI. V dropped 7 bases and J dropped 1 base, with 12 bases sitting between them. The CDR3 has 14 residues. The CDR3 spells CASNVLRGTDTQYF. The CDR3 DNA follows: TGTGCCAGCAACGTGTTGAGGGGCACAGATACGCAGTATTTT.

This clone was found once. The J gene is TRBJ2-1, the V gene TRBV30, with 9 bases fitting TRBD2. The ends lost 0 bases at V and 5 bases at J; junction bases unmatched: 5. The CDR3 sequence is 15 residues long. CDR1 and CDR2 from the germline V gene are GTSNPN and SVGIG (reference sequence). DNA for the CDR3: TGTGCCTGGAGTGTAACGGCTAGCGGGAACAATGAGCAGTTCTTC. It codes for CAWSVTASGNNEQFF.

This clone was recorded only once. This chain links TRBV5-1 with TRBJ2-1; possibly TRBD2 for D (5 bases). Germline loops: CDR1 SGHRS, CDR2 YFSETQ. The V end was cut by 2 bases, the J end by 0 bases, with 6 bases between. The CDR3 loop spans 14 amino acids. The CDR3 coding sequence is TGCGCCAGCAGCTTCCGGGACTCCTACAATGAGCAGTTCTTC. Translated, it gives CASSFRDSYNEQFF.

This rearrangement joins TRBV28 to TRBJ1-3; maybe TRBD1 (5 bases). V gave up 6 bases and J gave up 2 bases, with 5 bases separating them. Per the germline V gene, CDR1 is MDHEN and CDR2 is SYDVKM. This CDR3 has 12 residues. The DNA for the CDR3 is TGTGCCAGCAGGACAGCTGGAAACACCATATATTTT. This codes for CASRTAGNTIYF.

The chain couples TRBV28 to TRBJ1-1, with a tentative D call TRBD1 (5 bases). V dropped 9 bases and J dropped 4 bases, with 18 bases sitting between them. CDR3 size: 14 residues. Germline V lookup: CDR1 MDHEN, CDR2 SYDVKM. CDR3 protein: CASVRGGGATEAFF. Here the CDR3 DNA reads TGTGCCAGTGTACGGGGGGGAGGCGCCACTGAAGCTTTCTTT.

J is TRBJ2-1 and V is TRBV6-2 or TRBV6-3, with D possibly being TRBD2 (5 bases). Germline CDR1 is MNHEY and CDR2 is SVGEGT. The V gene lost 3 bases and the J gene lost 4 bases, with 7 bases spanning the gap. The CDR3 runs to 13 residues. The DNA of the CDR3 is TGTGCCAGCAGTTATGAGGGTTACAATGAGCAGTTCTTC. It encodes CASSYEGYNEQFF.

The CDR3 protein is CASSPRDRGGSEQFF. As DNA, the CDR3 is TGCGCCAGCAGTCCAAGGGACAGGGGAGGTTCTGAGCAGTTCTTC. The chain has TRBV23-1 and TRBJ2-1; 10 bases are a match to TRBD1. TRBV23-1 is noted as an ORF with a role that remains uncertain. The CDR3 has 15 residues. With 4 bases clipped from V and 9 bases from J, the junction kept 9 bases outside the gene matches.

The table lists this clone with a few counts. The CDR3 coding sequence is TGTGCCAGCAGTTTTTCCGGTTATGAGCAGTTCTTC. This gives the protein CASSFSGYEQFF. The genes are TRBV12-3 or TRBV12-4 and TRBJ2-1; D gene uncertain. The CDR3 is 12 residues long. Trimming removed 3 bases at V and 8 bases at J, with 8 bases between.

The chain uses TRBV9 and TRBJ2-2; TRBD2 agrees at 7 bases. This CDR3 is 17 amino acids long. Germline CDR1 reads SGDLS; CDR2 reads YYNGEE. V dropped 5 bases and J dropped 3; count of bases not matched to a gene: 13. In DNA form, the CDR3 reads TGTGCCAGCAGTCAAAGATGGGGGAGGGCAGACACCGGGGAGCTGTTTTTT. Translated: CASSQRWGRADTGELFF.

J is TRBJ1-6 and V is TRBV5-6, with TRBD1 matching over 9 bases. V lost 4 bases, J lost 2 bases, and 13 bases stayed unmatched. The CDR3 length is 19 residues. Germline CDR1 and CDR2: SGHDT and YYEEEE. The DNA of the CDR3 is TGTGCCAGCAGCAAGGGGACAGGGCGGGCGAGCCCCTATAATTCACCCCTCCACTTT. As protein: CASSKGTGRASPYNSPLHF.

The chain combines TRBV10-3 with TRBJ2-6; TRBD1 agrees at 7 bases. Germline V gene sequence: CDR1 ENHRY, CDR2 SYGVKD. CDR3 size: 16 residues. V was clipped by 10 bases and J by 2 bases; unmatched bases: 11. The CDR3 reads CATDQGVVAGANVLTF. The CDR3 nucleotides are TGTGCCACCGACCAGGGGGTAGTGGCTGGGGCCAACGTCCTGACTTTC.

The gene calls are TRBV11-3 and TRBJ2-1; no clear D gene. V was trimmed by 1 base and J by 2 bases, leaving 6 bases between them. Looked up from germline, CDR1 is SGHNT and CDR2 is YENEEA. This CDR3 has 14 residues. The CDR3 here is CASSLGLTYNEQFF. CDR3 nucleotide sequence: TGTGCCAGCAGCTTAGGACTCACCTACAATGAGCAGTTCTTC.

CDR3 bases: TGTGCCAGCTCATCGACAGTTTACGAGCAGTACTTC. Residues: CASSSTVYEQYF. V usage is TRBV18 and J usage is TRBJ2-7; D perhaps matches TRBD1 (5 bases). The CDR3 totals 12 residues. Germline CDR1 and CDR2: KGHSH and LQKENI. V gave up 5 bases and J gave up 4 bases, with 9 bases separating them.

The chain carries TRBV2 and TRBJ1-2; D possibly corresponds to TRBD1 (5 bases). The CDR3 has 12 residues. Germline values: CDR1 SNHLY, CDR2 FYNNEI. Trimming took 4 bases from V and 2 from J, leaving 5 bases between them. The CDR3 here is CASSGGNYGYTF. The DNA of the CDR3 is TGTGCCAGCAGTGGGGGCAACTATGGCTACACCTTC. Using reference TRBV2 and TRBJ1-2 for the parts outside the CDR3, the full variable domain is EPEVTQTPSHQVTQMGQEVILRCVPISNHLYFYWYRQILGQKVEFLVSFYNNEISEKSEIFDDQFSVERPDGSNFTLKIRSTKLEDSAMYFCASSGGNYGYTFGSGTRLTVV.

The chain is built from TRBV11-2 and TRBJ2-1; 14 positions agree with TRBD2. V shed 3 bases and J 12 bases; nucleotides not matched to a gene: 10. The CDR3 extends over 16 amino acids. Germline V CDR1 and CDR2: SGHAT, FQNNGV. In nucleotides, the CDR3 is TGTGCCAGCAGCTTCTCCTCGACTAGCGGGAGGGCCCGGCAGTTCTTC. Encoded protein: CASSFSSTSGRARQFF. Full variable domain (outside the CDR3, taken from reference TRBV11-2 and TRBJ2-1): EAGVAQSPRYKIIEKRQSVAFWCNPISGHATLYWYQQILGQGPKLLIQFQNNGVVDDSQLPKDRFSAERLKGVDSTLKIQPAKLEDSAVYLCASSFSSTSGRARQFFGPGTRLTVL.

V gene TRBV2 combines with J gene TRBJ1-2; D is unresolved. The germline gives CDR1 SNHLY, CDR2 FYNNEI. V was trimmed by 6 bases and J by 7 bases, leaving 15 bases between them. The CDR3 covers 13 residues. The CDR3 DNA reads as TGTGCCAGCAGCGGGGTCCTAGAAGGTGGCTACACCTTC. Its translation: CASSGVLEGGYTF.

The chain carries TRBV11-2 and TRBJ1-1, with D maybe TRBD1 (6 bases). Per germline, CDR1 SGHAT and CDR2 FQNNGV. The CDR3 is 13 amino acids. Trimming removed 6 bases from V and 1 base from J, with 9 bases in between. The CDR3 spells CASRKGGNTEAFF. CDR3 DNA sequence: TGTGCCAGCAGAAAAGGGGGGAACACTGAAGCTTTCTTT.

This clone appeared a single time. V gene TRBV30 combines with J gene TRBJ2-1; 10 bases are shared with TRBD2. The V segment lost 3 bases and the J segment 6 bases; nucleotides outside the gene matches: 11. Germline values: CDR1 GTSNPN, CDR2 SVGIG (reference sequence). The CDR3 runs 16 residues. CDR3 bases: TGTGCCTGGAGGTCGGTAACTAGCGGGGTCGGCAATGAGCAGTTCTTC. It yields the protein CAWRSVTSGVGNEQFF.

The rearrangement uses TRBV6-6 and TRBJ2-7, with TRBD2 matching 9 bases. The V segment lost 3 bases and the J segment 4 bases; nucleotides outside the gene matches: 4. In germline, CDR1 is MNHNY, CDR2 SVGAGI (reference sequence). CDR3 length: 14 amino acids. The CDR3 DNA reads TGTGCCAGCAGTTATCTAGCGGGAATGTACGAGCAGTACTTC. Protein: CASSYLAGMYEQYF.

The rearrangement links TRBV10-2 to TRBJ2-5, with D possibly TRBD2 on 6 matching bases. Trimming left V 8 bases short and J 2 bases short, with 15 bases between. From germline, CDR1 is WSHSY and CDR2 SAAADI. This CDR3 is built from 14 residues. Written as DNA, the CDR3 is TGCGCCAGCGGGTGGGGAGGAGGGCAAGAGACCCAGTACTTC. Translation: CASGWGGGQETQYF.

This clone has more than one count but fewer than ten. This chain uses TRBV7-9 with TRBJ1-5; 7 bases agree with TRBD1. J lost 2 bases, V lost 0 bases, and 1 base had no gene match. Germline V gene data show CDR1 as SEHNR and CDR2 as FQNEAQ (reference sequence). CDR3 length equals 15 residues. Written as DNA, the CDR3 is TGTGCCAGCAGCTTAGCGACAGGGCGCAATCAGCCCCAGCATTTT. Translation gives CASSLATGRNQPQHF.

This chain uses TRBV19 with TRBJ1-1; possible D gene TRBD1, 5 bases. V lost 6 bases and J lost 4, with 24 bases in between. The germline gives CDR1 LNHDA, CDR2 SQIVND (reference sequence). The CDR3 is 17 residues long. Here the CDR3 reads CASSNKRDWKRPTEAFF. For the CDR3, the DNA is TGTGCCAGTAGCAACAAGCGGGACTGGAAAAGGCCCACTGAAGCTTTCTTT.

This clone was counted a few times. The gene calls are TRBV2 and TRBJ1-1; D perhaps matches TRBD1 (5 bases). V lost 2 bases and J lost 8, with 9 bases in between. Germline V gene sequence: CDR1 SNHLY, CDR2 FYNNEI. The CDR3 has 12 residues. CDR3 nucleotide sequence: TGTGCCAGCAGTGAAAGGGGTAGGGAAGCTTTCTTT. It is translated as CASSERGREAFF.